These T cell receptor beta chains were read from a single sample in a study of control samples from healthy donors and cancer patients. Sequencing was performed with immunoSEQ multiplex PCR; in TCRdb, only in-frame clones are kept and a portion is missing. Counted here are around 80,000 clones, 70% to 90% occurring once; the ten biggest clones make up 5.7%. Specimen: blood. The receptor set was obtained from a woman aged 50 to 60 in good health. Each CDR3 is given with its conserved first and last residue. D genes are given only for firm matches. Expanded clones get a size class; other rows say once, few or many, or leave the size out.

CASSPQGGLGHEQYF TGTGCCAGCAGCCCTCAGGGGGGGCTAGGCCACGAGCAGTACTTC NA once TRBJ2-7 TRBV7-2
CASGQSSSSYNSPLHF TGTGCCAGCGGACAGAGCTCAAGCTCCTATAATTCACCCCTCCACTTT NA NA TRBJ1-6 TRBV11-2
CATHALDAGGRRYGYTF TGTGCCACTCACGCCCTAGACGCGGGGGGGCGTCGCTATGGCTACACCTTC NA NA TRBJ1-2 TRBV19
CASGLSAAKNTDTQYF TGTGCTAGTGGTTTGTCGGCCGCGAAAAACACAGATACGCAGTATTTT NA NA TRBJ2-3 TRBV12-5
CASSVGTVRYEQYF TGTGCCAGTAGTGTCGGGACAGTTCGCTACGAGCAGTACTTC TRBD1 NA TRBJ2-7 TRBV19
CASSFRQQSYEQYF TGTGCCAGCAGCTTCAGACAGCAGTCCTACGAGCAGTACTTC NA NA TRBJ2-7 TRBV7-2
CASSLFMGTQYF TGTGCCAGCAGCTTATTCATGGGTACGCAGTATTTT NA NA TRBJ2-3 TRBV7-9
CASSLDNGEKLFF TGTGCCAGCAGCTTAGATAACGGGGAAAAACTGTTTTTT NA NA TRBJ1-4 TRBV11-2
CSVQTGGSNQPQHF TGCAGCGTTCAAACAGGGGGAAGCAATCAGCCCCAGCATTTT TRBD1 NA TRBJ1-5 TRBV29-1
CASSDPGTGSYEQYF TGTGCCAGCTCAGATCCCGGGACAGGCTCCTACGAGCAGTACTTC TRBD1 NA TRBJ2-7 TRBV18
CASSFHTGELFF TGTGCCAGCAGCTTTCACACCGGGGAGCTGTTTTTT NA NA TRBJ2-2 TRBV11-2
CASSLETGALGSPLHF TGCGCCAGCAGCTTGGAAACAGGGGCTTTAGGTTCACCCCTCCACTTT TRBD1 NA TRBJ1-6 TRBV5-1
CASSQAAVSSNSPLHF TGTGCCAGCAGCCAAGCAGCAGTGTCTTCCAATTCACCCCTCCACTTT NA NA TRBJ1-6 TRBV3-1/TRBV3-2
CASSLDGLGSYNEQFF TGTGCCAGCAGCTTAGATGGACTAGGCTCCTACAATGAGCAGTTCTTC TRBD2 NA TRBJ2-1 TRBV7-6
CASSGTGGNTGELFF TGCGCCAGCAGCGGAACGGGGGGGAACACCGGGGAGCTGTTTTTT TRBD2 NA TRBJ2-2 TRBV5-1
CSASRQGEETQYF TGCAGTGCTAGTCGACAAGGTGAAGAGACCCAGTACTTC NA NA TRBJ2-5 TRBV20-1
CASSPFWTGVNEQFF TGTGCCAGCAGCCCTTTTTGGACAGGAGTAAATGAGCAGTTCTTC TRBD1 NA TRBJ2-1 TRBV11-2
CASSPTPKGREQYF TGTGCCAGCAGTCCTACTCCCAAAGGTCGGGAGCAGTACTTC NA NA TRBJ2-7 TRBV11-2
CASSLAMPSGGANEQFF TGCGCCAGCAGCTTGGCCATGCCGAGCGGGGGGGCCAATGAGCAGTTCTTC TRBD2 NA TRBJ2-1 TRBV5-1
CATKTRGRTNNYGYTF TGTGCCACCAAAACGCGGGGTAGGACCAATAACTATGGCTACACCTTC NA once TRBJ1-2 TRBV6-6
CAISDQTSGGADKTDTQYF TGTGCCATCAGTGATCAGACTAGCGGGGGGGCGGACAAGACAGATACGCAGTATTTT TRBD2 NA TRBJ2-3 TRBV10-3
CASSWRRDTEAFF TGTGCCAGCAGCTGGAGGAGGGACACTGAAGCTTTCTTT NA NA TRBJ1-1 TRBV7-9
CASSLGLGSEAFF TGTGCCAGCAGCTTAGGGTTAGGCTCTGAAGCTTTCTTT NA few TRBJ1-1 TRBV12-3/TRBV12-4